This TCR beta chain was sequenced in a study of response to subunit inactivated influenza vaccine. V dropped 4 bases and J dropped 4 bases, with 14 bases sitting between them. The CDR3 contains 14 residues. Germline V gene lookup returns CDR1 SGHRS and CDR2 YFSETQ. Via MiXCR, TCRdb re-called the RT-PCR reads, giving one row per CDR3 protein. The sample holds more than 450,000 distinct CDR3 sequences, about 11% seen once. The data also belong to a second study, concerning T cells expressing NK-cell markers. That work adds: TCR beta cDNA was generated via 5'RACE template switching incorporating UMIs.

The sequence was obtained from a man aged 45 to 65 who received an inactivated influenza vaccine. Source: PBMCs from blood, taken on the day of vaccination. V gene TRBV5-1 combines with J gene TRBJ1-1; maybe TRBD1 (5 bases). The DNA for the CDR3 is TGCGCCAGCAGCGCCGGGGGGGGACGCACTGAAGCTTTCTTT. This translates into CASSAGGGRTEAFF.